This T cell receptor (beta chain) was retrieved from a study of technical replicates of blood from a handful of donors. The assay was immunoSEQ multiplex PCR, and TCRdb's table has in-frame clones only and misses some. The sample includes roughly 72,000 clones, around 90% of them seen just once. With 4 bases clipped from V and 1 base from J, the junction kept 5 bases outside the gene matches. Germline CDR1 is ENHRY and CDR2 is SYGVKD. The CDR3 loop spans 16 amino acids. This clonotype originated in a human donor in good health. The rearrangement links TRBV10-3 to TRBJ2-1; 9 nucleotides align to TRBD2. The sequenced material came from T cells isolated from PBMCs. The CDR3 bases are TGTGCCATCAGTGCCGGACTAGCGCGTTCCTACAATGAGCAGTTCTTC. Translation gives CAISAGLARSYNEQFF.